Here is one T cell receptor (beta chain) with its context. Its antigen remains unidentified. The TRB cDNA libraries were prepared by 5' RACE with UMI labels. TCRdb re-called the 5' RACE reads, yielding one record per CDR3 amino acid sequence without DNA. The sample totals about 110,000 distinct CDR3 sequences. This specimen belongs to a study of CXCR3-negative and CXCR3-positive naive CD8 T cells. This CDR3 is 12 amino acids long. CDR1 is MNHEY, CDR2 SMNVEV, per germline (reference sequence). Study-wide findings and caveats: The TRB CDR3s that CXCR3-positive naive cells carried were more hydrophobic than those of CXCR3-negative naive cells. Naive cells, whether CXCR3-negative or CXCR3-positive, had similar TRBV-TRBJ usage, while memory cells differed.

The receptor was isolated from a human donor in good health. Some clones in this sample may be carry-over from other donors' samples. Sequences were obtained from naive CXCR3+ CD8+ T cells from blood. Subset here: CD45RO-CCR7+CD27+CD95- naive CD8+ T cells expressing CXCR3 (TNR3+). J is TRBJ2-1 and V is TRBV27; TCRdb reports TRBD1, a call that lacks DNA to check it against. The CDR3 sequence is CASSPQGHEQFF.